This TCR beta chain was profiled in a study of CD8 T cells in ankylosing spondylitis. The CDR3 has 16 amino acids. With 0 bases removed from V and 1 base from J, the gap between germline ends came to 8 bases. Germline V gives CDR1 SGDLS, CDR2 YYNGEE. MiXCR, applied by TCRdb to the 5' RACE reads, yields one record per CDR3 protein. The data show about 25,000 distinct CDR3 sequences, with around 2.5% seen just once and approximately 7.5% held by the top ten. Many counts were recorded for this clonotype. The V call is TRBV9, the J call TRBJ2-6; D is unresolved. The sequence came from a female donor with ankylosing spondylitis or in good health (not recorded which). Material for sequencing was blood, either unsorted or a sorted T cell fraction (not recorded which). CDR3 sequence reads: CASSVGLSSGANVLTF. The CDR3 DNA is TGTGCCAGCAGCGTAGGACTTAGTTCTGGGGCCAACGTCCTGACTTTC.